This T cell receptor (beta chain) was observed in a study of control samples from healthy donors and cancer patients. Using immunoSEQ multiplex PCR, the repertoire was profiled, and TCRdb retains in-frame clones only, with some absent. The sample consists of about 75,000 clones, over 65% of them appearing once. Trimming took 4 bases from V and 9 from J; bases not matched to a gene: 8. This CDR3 is 15 amino acids long. The germline gives CDR1 LGHNA, CDR2 YSLEER. This rearrangement joins TRBV4-3 to TRBJ2-1; TRBD2 agrees at 11 bases. This clonotype was obtained from a man aged 50 to 59 in good health. Sequenced: blood. The CDR3, as DNA: TGCGCCAGCAGCCGTTTAGCGGGAGGGCCTGGTGAGCAGTTCTTC. Residues: CASSRLAGGPGEQFF.